This TCR beta chain is from a study of blood T cell repertoires in COVID-19. As for the study in general: Some COVID-19 samples were acute and others convalescent; all came from the United States, Italy and Spain. PBMCs, B-cell-depleted T cells, or T cells were the source of the cDNA or gDNA that made up the material.

Original handling: The assay estimated nucleated cells by amplifying reference gene primers. TCRdb's table, derived via immunoSEQ multiplex PCR, lists solely in-frame clones and lacks some. The DNA gave D and trimming, while V, J and clone size come from that table. The sample yields fewer than 350,000 clones, around 88% seen once. CDR1 and CDR2 (germline): MNHEY, SMNVEV (reference sequence). The V and J ends lost 6 bases and 3 bases, in that order; junction bases with no gene match: 5. The CDR3 spans 14 residues. This clonotype was obtained from a woman in her 70s with COVID-19, enrolled during active disease. Sequencing used peripheral blood. This chain joins TRBV27 and TRBJ1-2; 9 bases are a match to TRBD1. The CDR3 reads CASSTTGGDYGYTF. The CDR3 DNA reads as TGTGCCAGCAGCACGACAGGGGGAGACTATGGCTACACCTTC.